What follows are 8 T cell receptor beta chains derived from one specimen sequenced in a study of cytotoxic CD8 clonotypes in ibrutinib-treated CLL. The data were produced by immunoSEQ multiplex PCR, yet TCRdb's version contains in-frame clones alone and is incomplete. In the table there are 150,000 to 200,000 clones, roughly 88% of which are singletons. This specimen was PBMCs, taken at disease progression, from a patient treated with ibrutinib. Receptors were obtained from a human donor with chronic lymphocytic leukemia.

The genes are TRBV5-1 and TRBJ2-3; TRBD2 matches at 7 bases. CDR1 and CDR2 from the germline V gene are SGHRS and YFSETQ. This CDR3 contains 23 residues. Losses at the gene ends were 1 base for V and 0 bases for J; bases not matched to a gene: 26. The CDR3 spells CASSLFGDPVRLADSHSTDTQYF. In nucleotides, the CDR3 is TGCGCCAGCAGCTTGTTTGGGGACCCCGTGAGACTAGCCGATTCGCATAGCACAGATACGCAGTATTTT.

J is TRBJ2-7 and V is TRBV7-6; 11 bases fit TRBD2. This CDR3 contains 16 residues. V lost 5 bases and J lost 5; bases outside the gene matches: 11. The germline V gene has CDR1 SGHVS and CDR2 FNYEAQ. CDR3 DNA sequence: TGTGCCAGCAGCAGAGCCCCCCCTAGCGGGAGGCACGAGCAGTACTTC. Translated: CASSRAPPSGRHEQYF.

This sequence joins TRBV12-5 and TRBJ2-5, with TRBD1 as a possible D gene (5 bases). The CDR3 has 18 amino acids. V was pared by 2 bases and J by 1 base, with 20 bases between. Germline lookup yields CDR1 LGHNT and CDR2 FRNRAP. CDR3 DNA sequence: TGTGCTAGTGGTTTGAGGGCAGGGTCGCAAAGTTCCCAAGAGACCCAGTACTTC. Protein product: CASGLRAGSQSSQETQYF.

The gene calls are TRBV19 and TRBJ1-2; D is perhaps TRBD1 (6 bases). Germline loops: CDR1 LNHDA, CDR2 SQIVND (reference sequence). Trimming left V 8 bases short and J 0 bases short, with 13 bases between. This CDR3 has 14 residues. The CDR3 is CASVNRATNYGYTF. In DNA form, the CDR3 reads TGTGCCAGTGTAAACAGGGCCACTAACTATGGCTACACCTTC. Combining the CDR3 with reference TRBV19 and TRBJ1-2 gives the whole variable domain DGGITQSPKYLFRKEGQNVTLSCEQNLNHDAMYWYRQDPGQGLRLIYYSQIVNDFQKGDIAEGYSVSREKKESFPLTVTSAQKNPTAFYLCASVNRATNYGYTFGSGTRLTVV.

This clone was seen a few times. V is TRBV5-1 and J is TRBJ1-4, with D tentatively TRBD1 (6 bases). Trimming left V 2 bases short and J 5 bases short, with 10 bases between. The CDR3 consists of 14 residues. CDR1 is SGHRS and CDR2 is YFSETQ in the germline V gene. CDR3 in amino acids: CASSFGGANEKLFF. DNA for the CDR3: TGCGCCAGCAGCTTCGGGGGGGCAAATGAAAAACTGTTTTTT.

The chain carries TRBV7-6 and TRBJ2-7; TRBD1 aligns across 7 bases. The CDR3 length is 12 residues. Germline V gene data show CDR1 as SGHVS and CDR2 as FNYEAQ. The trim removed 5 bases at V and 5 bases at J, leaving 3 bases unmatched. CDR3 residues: CASSPTGDEQYF. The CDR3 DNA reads TGTGCCAGCAGCCCAACAGGGGACGAGCAGTACTTC. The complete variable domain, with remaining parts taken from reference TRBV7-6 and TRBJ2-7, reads GAGVSQSPRYKVTKRGQDVALRCDPISGHVSLYWYRQALGQGPEFLTYFNYEAQQDKSGLPNDRFSAERPEGSISTLTIQRTEQRDSAMYRCASSPTGDEQYFGPGTRLTVT.

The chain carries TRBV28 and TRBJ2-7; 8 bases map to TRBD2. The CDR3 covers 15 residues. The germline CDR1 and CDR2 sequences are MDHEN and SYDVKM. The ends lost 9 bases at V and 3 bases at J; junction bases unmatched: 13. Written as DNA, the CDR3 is TGTGCCAGTACATTCGGGGGGGTGGTAGGCTACGAGCAGTACTTC. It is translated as CASTFGGVVGYEQYF.

Here the CDR3 reads CASSLNRIEQYF. For the CDR3, the DNA is TGTGCCAGCAGTCTCAACAGGATCGAGCAGTACTTC. J is TRBJ2-7 and V is TRBV6-5; a possible D gene is TRBD1 (5 bases). Germline values: CDR1 MNHEY, CDR2 SVGAGI. The CDR3 consists of 12 residues. V gave up 5 bases and J gave up 6 bases, with 11 bases separating them.